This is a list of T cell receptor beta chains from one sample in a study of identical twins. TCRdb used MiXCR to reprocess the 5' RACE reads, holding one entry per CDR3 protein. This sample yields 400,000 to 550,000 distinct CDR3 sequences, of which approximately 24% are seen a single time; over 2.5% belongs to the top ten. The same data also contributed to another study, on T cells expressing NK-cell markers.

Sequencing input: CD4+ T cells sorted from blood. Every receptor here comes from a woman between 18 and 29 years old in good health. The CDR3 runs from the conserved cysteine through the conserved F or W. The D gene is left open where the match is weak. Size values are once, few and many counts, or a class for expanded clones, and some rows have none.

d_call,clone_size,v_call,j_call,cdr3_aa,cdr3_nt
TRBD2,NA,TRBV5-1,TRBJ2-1,CASSPRTSHKAEQFF,TGCGCCAGCAGCCCACGGACTAGTCATAAAGCTGAGCAGTTCTTC
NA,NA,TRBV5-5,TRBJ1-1,CASSPRPVNTEAFF,TGTGCCAGCAGCCCGCGGCCGGTAAACACTGAAGCTTTCTTT
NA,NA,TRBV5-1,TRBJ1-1,CASRLLGGTEAFF,TGCGCCAGCCGCCTTTTAGGTGGCACTGAAGCTTTCTTT
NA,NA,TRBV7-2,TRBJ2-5,CASSPGDSVWETQYF,TGTGCCAGCAGCCCCGGGGACTCCGTTTGGGAGACCCAGTACTTC
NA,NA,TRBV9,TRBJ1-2,CASSVDSANYGYTF,TGTGCCAGCAGCGTCGACAGTGCCAACTATGGCTACACCTTC
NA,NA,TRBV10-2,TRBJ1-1,CASRATTGTNTEAFF,TGCGCCAGCAGAGCAACAACAGGGACCAACACTGAAGCTTTCTTT
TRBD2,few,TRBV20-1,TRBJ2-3,CSASGRASTDTQYF,TGCAGTGCTAGCGGGAGGGCTAGCACAGATACGCAGTATTTT
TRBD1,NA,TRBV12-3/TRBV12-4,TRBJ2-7,CASSLQGTGTYEQYF,TGTGCCAGCAGTCTTCAGGGGACAGGGACCTACGAGCAGTACTTC
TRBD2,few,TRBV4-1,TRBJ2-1,CASSGLAGAIVHEQFF,TGCGCCAGCAGCGGGTTAGCGGGAGCAATTGTACATGAGCAGTTCTTC
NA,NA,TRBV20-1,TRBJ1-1,CSARISTANTEAFF,TGCAGTGCGCGGATATCTACAGCGAACACTGAAGCTTTCTTT
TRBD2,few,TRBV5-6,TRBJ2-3,CASSFVSGSLADTQYF,TGTGCCAGCAGCTTCGTTAGCGGGAGTTTGGCAGATACGCAGTATTTT
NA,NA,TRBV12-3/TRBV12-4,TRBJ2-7,CASRGNFYEQYF,TGTGCCAGCAGGGGAAATTTTTACGAGCAGTACTTC
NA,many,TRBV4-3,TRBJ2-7,CASSQEGTTSQQYF,TGCGCCAGCAGCCAGGAAGGAACGACCTCCCAGCAGTACTTC
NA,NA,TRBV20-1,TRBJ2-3,CSARDPSVAATDTQYF,TGCAGTGCTAGAGATCCGAGCGTAGCGGCCACAGATACGCAGTATTTT
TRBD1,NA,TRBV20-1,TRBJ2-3,CSAPQGTDTQYF,TGCAGTGCTCCACAGGGGACAGATACGCAGTATTTT
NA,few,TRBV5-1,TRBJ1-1,CASSLSPGWGTEAFF,TGCGCCAGCAGCCTTAGTCCCGGATGGGGGACTGAAGCTTTCTTT
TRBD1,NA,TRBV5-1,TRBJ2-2,CASRPGTGNAGELFF,TGCGCCAGCAGACCCGGGACAGGGAATGCCGGGGAGCTGTTTTTT
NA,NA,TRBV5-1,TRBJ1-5,CASSFIGVEPQHF,TGCGCCAGCAGCTTCATCGGGGTGGAGCCCCAGCATTTT
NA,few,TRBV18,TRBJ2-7,CASSLEGGVWQYF,TGTGCCAGCTCACTGGAGGGAGGAGTCTGGCAGTACTTC
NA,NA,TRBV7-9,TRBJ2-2,CASSPISGAGFTGELFF,TGTGCCAGCAGCCCTATTTCGGGCGCAGGGTTCACCGGGGAGCTGTTTTTT
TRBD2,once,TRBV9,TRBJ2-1,CASSAGLAGVGEQFF,TGTGCCAGCAGCGCGGGACTAGCGGGAGTAGGGGAGCAGTTCTTC
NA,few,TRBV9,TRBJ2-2,CASSVRLETGELFF,TGTGCCAGCAGCGTGCGACTTGAGACCGGGGAGCTGTTTTTT
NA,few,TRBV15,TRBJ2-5,CATSREGNQETQYF,TGTGCCACCAGCAGAGAGGGGAACCAAGAGACCCAGTACTTC
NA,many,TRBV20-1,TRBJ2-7,CSARGLSSYEQYF,TGCAGTGCTAGGGGGCTGAGCTCCTACGAGCAGTACTTC
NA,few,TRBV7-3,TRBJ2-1,CASSFGPGEQFF,TGTGCCAGCAGCTTCGGACCCGGTGAGCAGTTCTTC
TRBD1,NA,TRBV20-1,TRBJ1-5,CSARALDRGSQPQHF,TGCAGTGCTAGAGCCCTAGACAGGGGAAGTCAGCCCCAGCATTTT
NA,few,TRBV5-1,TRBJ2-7,CASSLATTSYEQYF,TGCGCCAGCAGCTTGGCCACTACCTCCTACGAGCAGTACTTC
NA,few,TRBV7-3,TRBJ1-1,CASSSTPLTEAFF,TGTGCCAGCAGCTCCACCCCCCTCACTGAAGCTTTCTTT
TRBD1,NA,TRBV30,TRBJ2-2,CAWTRTGGTGELFF,TGTGCCTGGACCAGGACAGGGGGGACCGGGGAGCTGTTTTTT
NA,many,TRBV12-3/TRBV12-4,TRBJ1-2,CASSLGEVDYGYTF,TGTGCCAGCAGTTTAGGGGAGGTTGACTATGGCTACACCTTC
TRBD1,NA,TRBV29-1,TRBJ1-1,CSVQRTGQGPGTEAFF,TGCAGCGTCCAACGGACGGGACAGGGCCCGGGCACTGAAGCTTTCTTT
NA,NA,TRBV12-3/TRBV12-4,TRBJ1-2,CASTPRAGTGYTF,TGTGCCAGCACCCCGAGAGCAGGGACTGGCTACACCTTC
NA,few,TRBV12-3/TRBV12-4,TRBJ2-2,CASTEGTGSTGELFF,TGTGCCAGCACTGAGGGGACGGGTTCGACCGGGGAGCTGTTTTTT
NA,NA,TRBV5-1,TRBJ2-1,CASSKGDGGSRAYNEQFF,TGCGCCAGCAGCAAAGGAGACGGCGGTAGTCGCGCCTACAATGAGCAGTTCTTC
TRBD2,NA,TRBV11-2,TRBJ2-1,CASSLVLAGGPRANEQFF,TGTGCCAGCAGCTTAGTTCTAGCGGGGGGCCCACGGGCCAATGAGCAGTTCTTC
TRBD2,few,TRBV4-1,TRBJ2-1,CASSHQLAGGFSEQFF,TGCGCCAGCAGCCACCAACTAGCGGGGGGGTTCAGTGAGCAGTTCTTC
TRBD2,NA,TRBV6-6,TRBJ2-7,CATRNSGTSQYF,TGTGCCACGAGAAATAGCGGGACTTCGCAGTACTTC
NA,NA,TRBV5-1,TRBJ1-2,CASSPTGYPYGYTF,TGCGCCAGCAGCCCGACAGGTTATCCCTATGGCTACACCTTC
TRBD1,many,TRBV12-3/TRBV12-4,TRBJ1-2,CASSSHRQGPIYGYTF,TGTGCCAGCAGTTCCCACCGACAGGGCCCCATCTATGGCTACACCTTC
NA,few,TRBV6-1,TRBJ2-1,CASRVGGWRNEQFF,TGTGCCAGCAGGGTAGGTGGTTGGCGCAATGAGCAGTTCTTC
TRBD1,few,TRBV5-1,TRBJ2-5,CASSGGQGPQETQYF,TGCGCCAGCAGCGGCGGACAGGGGCCCCAAGAGACCCAGTACTTC
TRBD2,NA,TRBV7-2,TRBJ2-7,CASSLTSGDYEQYF,TGTGCCAGCAGCTTGACTAGCGGGGACTACGAGCAGTACTTC
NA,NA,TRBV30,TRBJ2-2,CAWSVSANTGELFF,TGTGCCTGGAGTGTGTCGGCGAACACCGGGGAGCTGTTTTTT
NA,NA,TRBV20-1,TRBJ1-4,CSARDWQVPNEKLFF,TGCAGTGCTAGAGATTGGCAGGTTCCTAATGAAAAACTGTTTTTT
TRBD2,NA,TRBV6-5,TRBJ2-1,CASSYVLAGGSEQFF,TGTGCCAGCAGTTACGTACTAGCGGGAGGGTCTGAGCAGTTCTTC
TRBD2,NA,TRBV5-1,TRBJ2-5,CASSRAGTSEETQYF,TGCGCCAGCAGCAGAGCCGGGACTAGCGAGGAGACCCAGTACTTC
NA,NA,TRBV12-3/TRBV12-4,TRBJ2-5,CASSFPRLETQYF,TGTGCCAGCAGTTTCCCGAGGTTAGAGACCCAGTACTTC
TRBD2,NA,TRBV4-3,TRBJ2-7,CASSHSGQGSYEQYF,TGCGCCAGCAGCCATAGCGGGCAGGGCTCCTACGAGCAGTACTTC
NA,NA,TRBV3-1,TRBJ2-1,CASSQARGAQFF,TGTGCCAGCAGCCAAGCGCGGGGCGCGCAGTTCTTC
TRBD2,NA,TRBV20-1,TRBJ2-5,CSAPPGTSKETQYF,TGCAGTGCCCCCCCCGGGACTAGCAAAGAGACCCAGTACTTC
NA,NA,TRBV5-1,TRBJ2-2,CASSYDAGPGELFF,TGCGCCAGCAGCTATGATGCAGGACCCGGGGAGCTGTTTTTT
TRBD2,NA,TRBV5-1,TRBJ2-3,CASSFKAGSTDTQYF,TGCGCCAGCAGCTTCAAAGCGGGGTCCACAGATACGCAGTATTTT
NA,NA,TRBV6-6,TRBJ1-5,CAAGESGQPQHF,TGTGCCGCTGGGGAGTCGGGGCAGCCCCAGCATTTT
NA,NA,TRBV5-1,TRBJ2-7,CASSPLIGGSYEQYF,TGCGCCAGCAGCCCGCTCATAGGTGGCTCCTACGAGCAGTACTTC